This T cell receptor beta chain was sequenced for a study of CXCR3-negative and CXCR3-positive naive CD8 T cells. Study summary: Roughly 130 million TRB reads were obtained in total, which works out to about 1.5 +/- 0.3 million per library.

UMI-tagged TRB cDNA libraries were built via 5' RACE. TCRdb reprocessed the 5' RACE reads; each CDR3 protein has one entry and no DNA is given. The data include 130,000 to 150,000 distinct CDR3 sequences; the top ten clones carry 0.25% to 0.3%. Comment on this clonotype: Its antigen is undetermined.

Study conclusions and caveats: For CXCR3-positive naive cells, TRB CDR3s were more hydrophobic than those of CXCR3-negative naive cells.

The receptor was derived from a human donor in good health. Some clones in this sample may be carry-over from other donors' samples. Sequencing input: naive CXCR3+ CD8+ T cells from blood. Subset described: CD45RO-CCR7+CD27+CD95- naive CD8+ T cells expressing CXCR3 (TNR3+).

This chain's CDR3 is CASSLTGVNTGELFF. The chain is built from TRBV5-4 and TRBJ2-2; as DNA is missing, the TRBD1 call by TCRdb cannot be tested. Germline loops: CDR1 SGHNT, CDR2 YYREEE (reference sequence). This CDR3 region has 15 residues.